This TCR beta chain was sequenced in a study of Ad26.COV2.S vaccination and SARS-CoV-2 variants. The overall study: Donor participated within the Ad26.COV2.S arm of the COV1001 trial.

Germline CDR1 is WNHNN and CDR2 is SYGVQD (reference sequence). This CDR3 region has 15 residues. Trimming removed 6 bases from V and 7 bases from J; junction bases left unmatched: 6. Treatment: 15 to 20 received Ad26.COV2.S at low or high dose, single or two shots; several received placebo; per-sample allocation not given. Sampling was done on day 63 after the first vaccine or placebo injection. This Boston cohort included adults aged 18-55 years. This table comes from immunoSEQ multiplex PCR, and its TCRdb copy is limited to in-frame clones, with some not included. The sample records nearly 400,000 clones, roughly 90% being singletons. Only a few counts were recorded for this clone.

The input for sequencing was peripheral blood, taken in a trial of Ad26.COV2.S vaccine versus placebo. The chain couples TRBV10-1 to TRBJ2-2; 12 bases fit TRBD1. The receptor was derived from a person between 18 and 59 years old who received the Ad26.COV2.S COVID-19 vaccine or a placebo. In nucleotides, the CDR3 is TGCGCCAGCAGCCCGGGACAGGGGGCTTACGGGGAGCTGTTTTTT. Encoded protein: CASSPGQGAYGELFF.